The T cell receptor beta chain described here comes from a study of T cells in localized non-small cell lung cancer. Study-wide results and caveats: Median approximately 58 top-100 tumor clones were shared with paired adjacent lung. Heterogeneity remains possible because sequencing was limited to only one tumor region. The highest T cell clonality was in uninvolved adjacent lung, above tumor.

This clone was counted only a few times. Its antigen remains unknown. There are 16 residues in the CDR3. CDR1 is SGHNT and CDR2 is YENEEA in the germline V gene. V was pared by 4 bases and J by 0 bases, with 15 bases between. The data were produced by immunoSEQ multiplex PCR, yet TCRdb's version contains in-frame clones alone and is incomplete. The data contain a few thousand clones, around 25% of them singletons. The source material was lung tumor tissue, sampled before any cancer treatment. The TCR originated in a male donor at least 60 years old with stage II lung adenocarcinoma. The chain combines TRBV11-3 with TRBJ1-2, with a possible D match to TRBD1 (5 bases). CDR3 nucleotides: TGTGCCAGCAGCTCCAGCACCGGGGGTTCTAACTATGGCTACACCTTC. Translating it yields CASSSSTGGSNYGYTF.